Following are 19 T cell receptor beta chains from one sample sequenced in a study of cytomegalovirus exposure and HLA in healthy donors (dated by TCRdb to between 2016 and 2019). Library prep was done by the immunoSEQ multiplex PCR assay. The multiplex PCR relied on a mix of 60 forward primers for TCR Vbeta segments and 13 reverse primers for TCR Jbeta segments. Drawn from immuneACCESS, this table holds only the in-frame rearrangements with V and J called that TCRdb kept. Clones are partly lost; checked studies trace under half to an unresolved V gene and leave the rest unexplained. Counted in this sample were approximately 150,000 clones; roughly four fifths of them appeared once. 1.5% to 2% of the sample lies in the top ten. What was sequenced was PBMCs. The receptors were sampled from a female donor in good health and CMV-seronegative.

The rearrangement joins TRBV27 to TRBJ1-1; TRBD1 aligns across 7 bases. The CDR3 spans 15 residues. The germline CDR1 and CDR2 sequences are MNHEY and SMNVEV (reference sequence). Trimming removed 3 bases from V and 4 bases from J; junction bases left unmatched: 8. The CDR3 DNA is TGTGCCAGCAGTTTTCTTCCGCAGGGGGGCACTGAAGCTTTCTTT. This translates into CASSFLPQGGTEAFF.

The chain uses TRBV19 and TRBJ2-7, with 9 positions matching TRBD2. The ends lost 6 bases at V and 4 bases at J; junction bases unmatched: 4. The CDR3 covers 13 residues. Germline V gene data show CDR1 as LNHDA and CDR2 as SQIVND (reference sequence). The CDR3 region has the DNA TGTGCCAGTAGCCGACTAGCGGCATACGAGCAGTACTTC. Its translation is CASSRLAAYEQYF. Combining the CDR3 with reference TRBV19 and TRBJ2-7 gives the whole variable domain DGGITQSPKYLFRKEGQNVTLSCEQNLNHDAMYWYRQDPGQGLRLIYYSQIVNDFQKGDIAEGYSVSREKKESFPLTVTSAQKNPTAFYLCASSRLAAYEQYFGPGTRLTVT.

V gene TRBV11-1 combines with J gene TRBJ2-2; tentatively, D is TRBD1 (6 bases). This CDR3 region has 15 residues. Germline CDR1 and CDR2: SGHAT and FQDESV (reference sequence). With 0 bases removed from V and 6 bases from J, the gap between germline ends came to 11 bases. The CDR3 DNA reads TGTGCCAGCAGCTTAGCACGTGGGGGCCCCGGGGAGCTGTTTTTT. The encoded protein is CASSLARGGPGELFF.

This clone was counted only a few times. J is TRBJ1-4 and V is TRBV6-6, with D maybe TRBD1 (5 bases). With 4 bases removed from V and 8 bases from J, the gap between germline ends came to 14 bases. CDR1 and CDR2 (germline): MNHNY, SVGAGI (reference sequence). The CDR3 covers 14 residues. The DNA for the CDR3 is TGTGCCAGCAGTTTTCCGGGGGAGGGGGAAAAACTGTTTTTT. This gives the protein CASSFPGEGEKLFF.

This chain links TRBV29-1 with TRBJ2-6; the D gene is possibly TRBD2 (5 bases). The germline V gene has CDR1 SQVTM and CDR2 ANQGSEA. V was trimmed by 0 bases and J by 0 bases, leaving 6 bases between them. This CDR3 spans 15 amino acids. CDR3 DNA: TGCAGCGTTGAAGATCGGGGCTCTGGGGCCAACGTCCTGACTTTC. Its protein product is CSVEDRGSGANVLTF.

This sequence joins TRBV5-1 and TRBJ2-1, with 7 bases matching TRBD1. Germline assignment: CDR1 SGHRS and CDR2 YFSETQ. The V gene end was trimmed by 4 bases and the J gene end by 9 bases; junction bases not matched to a gene: 7. The CDR3 consists of 13 residues. The DNA for the CDR3 is TGCGCCAGCAGCGACAGGGCGGATACTGAGCAGTTCTTC. Its protein product is CASSDRADTEQFF.

The chain has TRBV5-4 and TRBJ2-2, with 14 bases identical to TRBD2. After removal of 4 bases from V and 2 bases from J, the junction contained 7 bases not matched to a gene. CDR3 length: 18 residues. Germline V CDR1 and CDR2: SGHNT, YYREEE (reference sequence). CDR3 protein: CASSGSGTSGRNTGELFF. For the CDR3, the DNA is TGTGCCAGCAGCGGGTCCGGGACTAGCGGGAGAAACACCGGGGAGCTGTTTTTT.

V usage is TRBV9 and J usage is TRBJ2-7; 8 positions agree with TRBD1. V shed 4 bases, J shed 2 bases, and the junction held 8 bases outside the gene matches. CDR1 is SGDLS and CDR2 is YYNGEE in the germline V gene. This CDR3 has 15 amino acids. The CDR3 sequence: CASSPRTGFAYEQYF. DNA for the CDR3: TGTGCCAGCAGCCCCCGGACAGGGTTCGCCTACGAGCAGTACTTC.

For this clone: The same CDR3 is also encoded by other DNA sequences in this sample. CDR3 loop: CASGQGRDTGELFF. For the CDR3, the DNA is TGTGCCAGCGGACAGGGGAGAGACACCGGGGAGCTGTTTTTT. The rearrangement links TRBV6-6 to TRBJ2-2; TRBD1 aligns across 9 bases. CDR3 length: 14 amino acids. Trimming cost V 8 bases and J 3 bases; bases outside gene matches: 4. Germline-derived CDR1 and CDR2 are MNHNY and SVGAGI (reference sequence).

This clone showed up just once. This rearrangement joins TRBV7-9 to TRBJ1-2, with D maybe TRBD1 (5 bases). Trimming shortened V by 1 base and J by 4 bases, and 16 bases separated the two germline ends. The CDR3 totals 16 residues. Per germline, CDR1 SEHNR and CDR2 FQNEAQ (reference sequence). CDR3 loop: CASSLEEAGPLYGYTF. CDR3 bases: TGTGCCAGCAGCTTAGAAGAGGCAGGGCCCCTCTATGGCTACACCTTC.

This sequence joins TRBV19 and TRBJ2-6; no clear D gene. Deletions cut 6 bases from V and 0 bases from J, with 6 bases between. Germline CDR1 reads LNHDA; CDR2 reads SQIVND (reference sequence). CDR3 length equals 14 residues. For the CDR3, the DNA is TGTGCCAGTAGGCGAGACTCTGGGGCCAACGTCCTGACTTTC. This gives the protein CASRRDSGANVLTF.

V usage is TRBV27 and J usage is TRBJ2-1; a weak D match, TRBD2 (5 bases). The V gene lost 2 bases and the J gene lost 8 bases, with 13 bases spanning the gap. The CDR3 is 14 residues long. The germline V gene encodes CDR1 MNHEY and CDR2 SMNVEV (reference sequence). DNA for the CDR3: TGTGCCAGCAGTTTACGGGGAAACCACGATGAGCAGTTCTTC. Translating it yields CASSLRGNHDEQFF.

The J gene is TRBJ1-1, the V gene TRBV5-4; no reliable D call. V was clipped by 4 bases and J by 1 base, with 29 bases between them. CDR1 SGHNT and CDR2 YYREEE come from the germline V gene (reference sequence). The CDR3 totals 20 residues. The CDR3 spells CASSDRELGFIPKTNTEAFF. CDR3 DNA sequence: TGTGCCAGCAGCGACCGGGAGCTCGGGTTTATCCCTAAGACGAACACTGAAGCTTTCTTT.

The chain employs TRBV6-5 and TRBJ2-7; 7 bases are shared with TRBD2. The CDR3 length is 16 residues. The trim removed 2 bases at V and 0 bases at J, leaving 7 bases unmatched. CDR1 is MNHEY and CDR2 is SVGAGI in the germline V gene. The CDR3 nucleotides read TGTGCCAGCAGTTACGGGAGGGCCCCCAGCTCCTACGAGCAGTACTTC. Amino acids: CASSYGRAPSSYEQYF.

The chain recombines TRBV5-3 with TRBJ1-3; 7 nucleotides match TRBD1. TRBV5-3 is marked as an open reading frame, function uncertain. Germline trimming cut 1 base from V and 4 bases from J; bases unmatched to any gene: 17. The CDR3 length is 19 residues. The CDR3: CARSLRGPRDRDRGNTIYF. CDR3 DNA sequence: TGTGCCAGAAGCTTGAGGGGACCAAGGGACAGAGACAGGGGAAACACCATATATTTT.

This clone was found once. This chain links TRBV6-5 with TRBJ2-5, with a weak D call TRBD2 (6 bases). The DNA matches TRBJ2-7 better at its end, which makes the J call doubtful. This CDR3 spans 13 amino acids. Germline CDR1 reads MNHEY; CDR2 reads SVGAGI. This CDR3 is CATLSGSLYEQYF. Written as DNA, the CDR3 is TGTGCCACCCTCTCCGGGAGCCTCTACGAGCAGTACTTC.

The chain couples TRBV19 to TRBJ2-3, with TRBD1 matching over 8 bases. The CDR3 consists of 14 residues. V shed 7 bases, J shed 4 bases, and the junction held 7 bases outside the gene matches. Germline CDR1 and CDR2: LNHDA and SQIVND (reference sequence). The CDR3 here is CASTWTGNADTQYF. The DNA of the CDR3 is TGTGCCAGTACCTGGACAGGGAACGCAGATACGCAGTATTTT.

The J gene is TRBJ2-2, the V gene TRBV6-5; TRBD2 is a possible D gene (5 bases). Trimming pared 3 bases from V and 1 base from J, leaving 6 bases between. The germline gives CDR1 MNHEY, CDR2 SVGAGI. This CDR3 is 14 amino acids long. The CDR3 loop reads CASSYRGNTGELFF. The DNA for the CDR3 is TGTGCCAGCAGTTATCGGGGGAACACCGGGGAGCTGTTTTTT.

As to this clone: Compared with germline, one end of the junction differs, possibly owing to a read error. Other DNA sequences in the sample encode the same CDR3. The chain recombines TRBV30 with TRBJ1-1; 9 bases map to TRBD1. Germline values: CDR1 GTSNPN, CDR2 SVGIG (reference sequence). This CDR3 is 16 amino acids long. Written as DNA, the CDR3 is TGTGCCTGGAGTCCCGGGACAGGGTTCGTTTACACTGAAGCCTTCTTT. Translated, it gives CAWSPGTGFVYTEAFF.